This entry describes one T cell receptor (beta chain). The data derive from a study of blood T cell repertoires in COVID-19. Study in general: COVID-19 samples from acute and convalescent phases originated in the United States, Italy and Spain. Sources were T cells, B-cell-depleted T cells, or PBMCs; the material itself was cDNA or gDNA.

Seattle-derived patients entered the study during active infection and were followed longitudinally. In the study's own analysis: Estimation of nucleated cell counts relied on the amplification of reference gene primers. The protocol was immunoSEQ multiplex PCR, while the TCRdb copy is restricted to in-frame clones and leaves out a portion. V and J calls and clone size are as listed in that table; D and trimming were resolved from the DNA. The sample includes roughly 60,000 clones, about four fifths of them seen just once. CDR3 length equals 14 residues. Per the germline V gene, CDR1 is MNHNS and CDR2 is SASEGT. The V gene lost 3 bases and the J gene lost 0 bases, with 6 bases spanning the gap.

V gene TRBV6-1 combines with J gene TRBJ1-3; D is unresolved. Input material: peripheral blood. This clonotype originated in a man in his 60s with COVID-19, enrolled during active disease. CDR3 bases: TGTGCCAGCAGTGACAAAATCTCTGGAAACACCATATATTTT. This gives the protein CASSDKISGNTIYF.